Presented here are 8 T cell receptor beta chains from one specimen sequenced in a study of blood T cell repertoires in COVID-19. Sequencing was performed with immunoSEQ multiplex PCR; in TCRdb, only in-frame clones are kept and a portion is missing. The sample yields about 38,000 clones, just under 85% seen once. The material sequenced was peripheral blood. These receptors were taken from a man aged 45-65 years with active COVID-19.

The chain joins TRBV7-9 to TRBJ2-1; 9 bases agree with TRBD2. CDR3 length: 12 amino acids. CDR1 is SEHNR, CDR2 FQNEAQ, per germline (reference sequence). J gave up 15 bases and V 1 base, and 4 bases lay outside the gene matches. Written as DNA, the CDR3 is TGTGCCAGCAGCTTAGATCCTAGCGGGGCGTTCTTC. It translates to CASSLDPSGAFF.

The genes are TRBV3-1 (or the pseudogene TRBV3-2) and TRBJ2-2; 13 bases map to TRBD2. CDR1 and CDR2 from the germline V gene are LGHDT and YNNKEL (reference sequence). There are 19 residues in the CDR3. Trimming at V came to 5 bases and at J to 3 bases, leaving 12 bases not matched to a gene. The CDR3 loop is CASSSWTSGGSFDTGELFF. For the CDR3, the DNA is TGTGCCAGCAGCTCCTGGACTAGCGGGGGTTCCTTTGACACCGGGGAGCTGTTTTTT.

The chain couples TRBV24-1 to TRBJ1-3; D perhaps matches TRBD1 (6 bases). V lost 8 bases and J lost 5, with 15 bases in between. The CDR3 length is 14 residues. Germline CDR1 and CDR2: KGHDR and SFDVKD. The CDR3 sequence: CATKKQGQRNTIYF. CDR3 coding DNA: TGTGCCACCAAGAAACAGGGCCAGAGAAACACCATATATTTT.

This rearrangement joins TRBV18 to TRBJ1-2; 7 bases agree with TRBD1. Germline values: CDR1 KGHSH, CDR2 LQKENI. Trimming at V came to 6 bases and at J to 4 bases, leaving 5 bases not matched to a gene. This CDR3 has 13 residues. The CDR3 DNA reads TGTGCCAGCTCTCCGACAGGGACCTATGGCTACACCTTC. The encoded protein is CASSPTGTYGYTF.

This clone was seen only once. The J gene is TRBJ2-4, the V gene TRBV3-1 (or the pseudogene TRBV3-2); the match to TRBD1 covers 7 bases. CDR1 and CDR2 (germline): LGHDT, YNNKEL (reference sequence). Unmatched junction bases numbered 15, after V lost 4 bases and J lost 9 bases. CDR3 length: 16 residues. CDR3 coding DNA: TGTGCCAGCAGCCGTGGGACAGCTCCAGGGCAGGGCATTCAGTACTTC. It translates to CASSRGTAPGQGIQYF.

This rearrangement joins TRBV5-1 to TRBJ2-1; maybe TRBD1 (5 bases). Germline CDR1 is SGHRS and CDR2 is YFSETQ. The CDR3 totals 15 residues. Trimming removed 0 bases from V and 8 bases from J, with 15 bases in between. DNA of the CDR3: TGCGCCAGCAGCTTGGCCAGTGGGTGGGGCGATGAGCAGTTCTTC. It is translated as CASSLASGWGDEQFF.

The rearrangement links TRBV6-5 to TRBJ2-5; 15 nucleotides align to TRBD2. From germline, CDR1 is MNHEY and CDR2 SVGAGI. The CDR3 totals 15 residues. The V segment lost 6 bases and the J segment 5 bases; nucleotides outside the gene matches: 4. The CDR3 protein is CASSRTSGGAETQYF. The DNA for the CDR3 is TGTGCCAGCAGCCGGACTAGCGGGGGGGCTGAGACCCAGTACTTC.

V usage is TRBV2 and J usage is TRBJ1-1; 8 bases match TRBD1. The CDR3 consists of 14 residues. Unmatched junction bases numbered 6, after V lost 3 bases and J lost 6 bases. Germline assignment: CDR1 SNHLY and CDR2 FYNNEI. For the CDR3, the DNA is TGTGCCAGCAGTGATGCGACAGGGGAGCCTGAAGCTTTCTTT. Translation gives CASSDATGEPEAFF.